The source of this T cell receptor beta chain is a study of blood T cell repertoires in COVID-19. The CDR3 loop spans 13 amino acids. The V and J ends lost 5 bases and 5 bases, in that order; junction bases with no gene match: 6. Germline CDR1 is SGHRS and CDR2 is YFSETQ. Assay: immunoSEQ multiplex PCR; the TCRdb copy retains only in-frame clones and omits some. This table holds approximately 200,000 clones, around 88% found once. The clonotype comes from a woman in her thirties who had been exposed to COVID-19. The chain employs TRBV5-1 and TRBJ2-7; 8 bases align to TRBD2. Sequencing used PBMCs or T cells enriched from blood (not recorded which). This CDR3 reads CASSLAGSDEQYF. The CDR3 DNA follows: TGCGCCAGCAGTCTAGCGGGCTCGGACGAGCAGTACTTC.